Listed below are T cell receptor beta chains from one sample, sequenced in a study of blood T cell repertoires in COVID-19. The data were produced by immunoSEQ multiplex PCR, yet TCRdb's version contains in-frame clones alone and is incomplete. The sample holds 100,000 to 150,000 clones, roughly 88% seen once. Sequencing was done on a sample of peripheral blood. These receptors were collected from a human donor in a cohort sampled during active COVID-19. CDR3s include the opening cysteine and the closing phenylalanine or tryptophan. The D gene is left open where the match is weak. Size tells how often a clone was seen (once, few, many) or the class of an expanded clone, and some rows leave it out.

D gene,J gene,clone size,V gene,CDR3 protein,CDR3 DNA
TRBD1,TRBJ2-1,.,TRBV19,CASSTPGGYNEQFF,TGTGCCAGTAGTACACCAGGGGGCTACAATGAGCAGTTCTTC
TRBD1,TRBJ2-3,.,TRBV2,CASTRDRGTDTQYF,TGTGCCAGTACGCGGGACAGGGGCACAGATACGCAGTATTTT
.,TRBJ1-1,.,TRBV19,CASSSTGTLQAFF,TGTGCCAGTAGCTCCACAGGGACACTTCAAGCTTTCTTT
.,TRBJ1-5,.,TRBV28,CASRLGNQPQHF,TGTGCCAGCAGACTGGGCAATCAGCCCCAGCATTTT
.,TRBJ2-3,.,TRBV6-5,CASSLRGFSGDTQYF,TGTGCCAGCAGTCTACGCGGCTTTTCGGGAGATACGCAGTATTTT
TRBD1,TRBJ2-1,.,TRBV7-9,CASLQGGTYNEQFF,TGTGCCAGCCTACAGGGGGGAACCTACAATGAGCAGTTCTTC
.,TRBJ2-7,.,TRBV10-3,CAISGTSSEQYF,TGTGCCATCAGTGGCACTTCTAGCGAGCAGTACTTC
TRBD2,TRBJ2-1,.,TRBV24-1,CATSDFGGGPYNEQFF,TGTGCCACCAGTGATTTCGGCGGGGGGCCCTACAATGAGCAGTTCTTC
TRBD1,TRBJ2-5,.,TRBV7-9,CASSRGQAKTQYF,TGTGCCAGCAGCCGAGGACAGGCCAAGACCCAGTACTTC
.,TRBJ2-1,.,TRBV19,CASSMGPLMEQFF,TGTGCCAGTAGTATGGGGCCGTTAATGGAGCAGTTCTTC
.,TRBJ2-7,.,TRBV9,CASSKTEGLSREQYF,TGTGCCAGCAGCAAAACGGAGGGCCTTTCGAGGGAGCAGTACTTC
TRBD2,TRBJ2-2,once,TRBV4-3,CASSPAGLAGWTGELFF,TGCGCCAGTTCCCCGGCCGGACTAGCGGGTTGGACCGGGGAGCTGTTTTTT
.,TRBJ2-7,.,TRBV7-6,CASSLEVGGTGEQYF,TGTGCCAGCAGCTTAGAGGTGGGAGGGACAGGAGAGCAGTACTTC
TRBD1,TRBJ2-5,.,TRBV4-1,CASSQVPTGHQETQYF,TGCGCCAGCAGCCAAGTCCCGACAGGGCACCAAGAGACCCAGTACTTC
.,TRBJ2-5,.,TRBV30,CAWSVRGSQTQYF,TGTGCCTGGAGTGTGCGTGGGAGTCAGACCCAGTACTTC
.,TRBJ2-7,.,TRBV28,CASSLIIGWEQYF,TGTGCCAGCAGTTTAATCATTGGCTGGGAGCAGTACTTC
.,TRBJ1-2,few,TRBV12-5,CASGPRVLGRGGYTF,TGTGCTAGTGGGCCCCGGGTCCTAGGTCGGGGGGGCTACACCTTC
TRBD1,TRBJ2-1,.,TRBV11-3,CASSLMGQGANLEQFF,TGTGCCAGCAGCTTAATGGGACAGGGGGCAAACCTTGAGCAGTTCTTC
.,TRBJ1-1,.,TRBV7-6,CASSLGETEAFF,TGTGCCAGCAGCTTAGGGGAGACTGAAGCTTTCTTT
.,TRBJ2-3,once,TRBV11-3,CASSSEGLDTQYF,TGTGCCAGCAGCTCGGAGGGTCTAGATACGCAGTATTTT
.,TRBJ1-6,.,TRBV25-1,CASATVHSPLHF,TGTGCCAGCGCTACAGTCCATTCACCCCTCCACTTT